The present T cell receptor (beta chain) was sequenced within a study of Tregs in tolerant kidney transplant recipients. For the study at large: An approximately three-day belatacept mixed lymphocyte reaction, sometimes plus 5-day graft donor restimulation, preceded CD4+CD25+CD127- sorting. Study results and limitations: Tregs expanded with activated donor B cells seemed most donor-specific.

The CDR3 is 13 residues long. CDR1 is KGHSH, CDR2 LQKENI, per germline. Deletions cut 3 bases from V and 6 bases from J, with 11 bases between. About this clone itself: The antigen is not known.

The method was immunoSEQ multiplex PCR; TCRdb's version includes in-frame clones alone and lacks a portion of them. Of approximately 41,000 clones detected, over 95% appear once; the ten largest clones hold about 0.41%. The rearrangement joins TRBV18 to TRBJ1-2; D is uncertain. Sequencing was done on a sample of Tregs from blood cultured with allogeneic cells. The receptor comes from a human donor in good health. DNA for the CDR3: TGTGCCAGCTCACCGGGCGGGCAGGATGGCTACACCTTC. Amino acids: CASSPGGQDGYTF. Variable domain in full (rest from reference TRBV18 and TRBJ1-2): NAGVMQNPRHLVRRRGQEARLRCSPMKGHSHVYWYRQLPEEGLKFMVYLQKENIIDESGMPKERFSAEFPKEGPSILRIQQVVRGDSAAYFCASSPGGQDGYTFGSGTRLTVV.